Each of the 25 T cell receptor beta chains below was sequenced from the same sample in a study of cytomegalovirus exposure and HLA in healthy donors. The PCR employed 60 Vbeta primers together with 13 Jbeta primers. Profiling relied on immunoSEQ multiplex PCR, and the TCRdb table lists in-frame clones only, not all of them. Found here are 150,000 to 200,000 clones, 81% of them singletons; the top ten hold about 1.8%. Source material: PBMCs. Receptor source: a man aged 18 to 29 in good health and CMV-seronegative.

This clone was observed once. The chain has TRBV2 and TRBJ2-7; 7 bases align to TRBD1. The germline V gene has CDR1 SNHLY and CDR2 FYNNEI. The CDR3 contains 13 residues. Trimming cost V 4 bases and J 4 bases; bases outside gene matches: 4. CDR3 in DNA: TGTGCCAGCAGTGTGTACAGGGGTTACGAGCAGTACTTC. It yields the protein CASSVYRGYEQYF.

This chain uses TRBV19 with TRBJ2-1; TRBD2 agrees at 9 bases. The CDR3 consists of 15 residues. Unmatched junction bases numbered 11, after V lost 5 bases and J lost 9 bases. Per the germline V gene, CDR1 is LNHDA and CDR2 is SQIVND (reference sequence). The CDR3 DNA reads TGTGCCAGTAGTGATCAGCGGGGGGCCGAGGGTGAGCAGTTCTTC. Translated: CASSDQRGAEGEQFF.

This clone was counted once. V and J are TRBV5-6 and TRBJ2-1; D is possibly TRBD1 (5 bases). CDR1 and CDR2 (germline): SGHDT, YYEEEE. The CDR3 length is 15 residues. With 0 bases removed from V and 3 bases from J, the gap between germline ends came to 10 bases. Written as DNA, the CDR3 is TGTGCCAGCAGCTTGGTGGACAACTTCTACAATGAGCAGTTCTTC. It is translated as CASSLVDNFYNEQFF.

V usage is TRBV4-3 and J usage is TRBJ1-2; possibly TRBD1 for D (6 bases). V dropped 0 bases and J dropped 4 bases, with 18 bases sitting between them. The germline V gene encodes CDR1 LGHNA and CDR2 YSLEER. The CDR3 is 17 amino acids. CDR3 residues: CASSQEPRTEKVYGYTF. DNA for the CDR3: TGCGCCAGCAGCCAAGAGCCCAGGACAGAAAAGGTCTATGGCTACACCTTC.

V usage is TRBV7-9 and J usage is TRBJ2-1; TRBD2 agrees at 9 bases. Per germline, CDR1 SEHNR and CDR2 FQNEAQ (reference sequence). The CDR3 runs to 16 residues. Germline trimming cut 3 bases from V and 2 bases from J; bases unmatched to any gene: 5. The CDR3 coding sequence is TGTGCCAGCAGCTTTCGGGCGGGAGGGCCCTACAATGAGCAGTTCTTC. It encodes CASSFRAGGPYNEQFF.

There are a few counts of this clone. An end of the junction differs from the germline gene, which may be a read error. The gene calls are TRBV10-3 and TRBJ1-6, with TRBD1 matching 8 bases. There are 17 residues in the CDR3. The germline CDR1 and CDR2 sequences are ENHRY and SYGVKD. In DNA, the CDR3 is TGTGCCATCAGTGAGTCAAGGGCAGGGGGCTATAGTTCACCCCTCCACTTT. This sequence encodes CAISESRAGGYSSPLHF.

The J gene is TRBJ1-2, the V gene TRBV29-1; the match to TRBD1 covers 9 bases. Trimming removed 0 bases from V and 2 bases from J; junction bases left unmatched: 1. The CDR3 is made up of 14 amino acids. Germline values: CDR1 SQVTM, CDR2 ANQGSEA. The CDR3 reads CSVEETGGNYGYTF. The CDR3 DNA follows: TGCAGCGTTGAAGAGACAGGGGGAAACTATGGCTACACCTTC.

CDR3 sequence reads: CASSASGKTYEQYF. CDR3 DNA: TGTGCCAGCAGCGCCTCGGGAAAAACTTACGAGCAGTACTTC. This chain joins TRBV5-4 and TRBJ2-7; D might be TRBD2 (5 bases). V was clipped by 4 bases and J by 4 bases, with 15 bases between them. CDR3 length equals 14 residues. Germline CDR1 reads SGHNT; CDR2 reads YYREEE (reference sequence).

J is TRBJ1-2 and V is TRBV7-9; maybe TRBD1 (5 bases). The CDR3 covers 15 residues. The V gene's germline CDR1 is SEHNR and CDR2 FQNEAQ (reference sequence). The ends were cut back, 0 bases at V and 4 bases at J, with 12 bases in the middle. CDR3 region: CASSLATPGGYGYTF. DNA for the CDR3: TGTGCCAGCAGCTTAGCCACCCCCGGGGGCTATGGCTACACCTTC.

The chain links TRBV2 to TRBJ1-1, with 9 nucleotides matching TRBD1. In germline, CDR1 is SNHLY, CDR2 FYNNEI. The trim removed 6 bases at V and 5 bases at J, leaving 7 bases unmatched. The CDR3 is 14 residues long. CDR3 sequence (DNA): TGTGCCAGCAGCGCGACAGGGGGAGGAACTGAAGCTTTCTTT. Protein sequence: CASSATGGGTEAFF.

As regards this clone: The junction does not match germline at one end; this may be a read error. The chain carries TRBV7-7 and TRBJ2-3, with D hard to call. The CDR3 contains 14 residues. Germline V lookup: CDR1 SSHAT, CDR2 FNYEAQ (reference sequence). CDR3 bases: TGTGCTAGCAGCCCAACCTACTTAAGCAATACGCAGTATTTT. Encoded protein: CASSPTYLSNTQYF. The whole variable domain, filled in from reference TRBV7-7 and TRBJ2-3, reads GAGVSQSPRYKVTKRGQDVTLRCDPISSHATLYWYQQALGQGPEFLTYFNYEAQPDKSGLPSDRFSAERPEGSISTLTIQRTEQRDSAMYRCASSPTYLSNTQYFGPGTRLTVL.

V gene TRBV19 combines with J gene TRBJ2-1; TRBD2 matches 10 bases. V was pared by 6 bases and J by 8 bases, with 10 bases of the junction left unmatched. The CDR3 consists of 15 residues. In germline, CDR1 is LNHDA, CDR2 SQIVND (reference sequence). As DNA, the CDR3 is TGTGCCAGTAGGGCCCTAGCGGGAGTGGGTCATGAGCAGTTCTTC. Its translation is CASRALAGVGHEQFF.

The gene calls are TRBV7-2 and TRBJ2-2; TRBD1 might be the D (8 bases). Germline V gene sequence: CDR1 SGHTA, CDR2 FQGNSA. V was cut by 5 bases and J by 3 bases, with 13 bases left in between. The CDR3 sequence is 15 residues long. The DNA of the CDR3 is TGTGCCAGCAGCGTAACAGGGGGGGACACCGGGGAGCTGTTTTTT. Amino acids: CASSVTGGDTGELFF.

This clone was detected a few times. The gene calls are TRBV7-9 and TRBJ2-7, with TRBD1 matching over 7 bases. Per germline, CDR1 SEHNR and CDR2 FQNEAQ (reference sequence). Germline trimming cut 4 bases from V and 2 bases from J; bases unmatched to any gene: 5. This CDR3 spans 14 amino acids. The CDR3 here is CASSYMDRPYEQYF. For the CDR3, the DNA is TGTGCCAGCAGCTACATGGACAGGCCCTACGAGCAGTACTTC.

CDR3 loop: CASRYSGEFGNEQFF. The CDR3 nucleotides are TGTGCCAGCAGATATAGCGGGGAATTCGGCAATGAGCAGTTCTTC. This chain connects TRBV6-1 to TRBJ2-1; 8 bases line up with TRBD2. Unmatched junction bases numbered 10, after V lost 6 bases and J lost 6 bases. Germline CDR1 is MNHNS and CDR2 is SASEGT. CDR3 size: 15 residues.

This clone showed up many times. The chain combines TRBV4-2 with TRBJ2-7, with TRBD1 matching 12 bases. Trimming at V came to 4 bases and at J to 5 bases, leaving 9 bases not matched to a gene. CDR3 size: 16 residues. The germline V gene has CDR1 LGHNA and CDR2 YNFKEQ. In DNA form, the CDR3 reads TGTGCCAGCAGCCCCGGGACCGGGACAGGGGGCCACGAGCAGTACTTC. Its protein product is CASSPGTGTGGHEQYF.

Remarks on this clone: The sample carries other DNA sequences with the same CDR3. The rearrangement links TRBV5-1 to TRBJ2-5; TRBD1 matches at 8 bases. The CDR3 sequence is 13 residues long. V lost 4 bases to trimming and J lost 5 bases; unmatched junction nucleotides: 4. Looked up from germline, CDR1 is SGHRS and CDR2 is YFSETQ. Here the CDR3 DNA reads TGCGCCAGCAGCCGTCAGGGGGCCGAGACCCAGTACTTC. This gives the protein CASSRQGAETQYF.

A few counts support this clone. The gene calls are TRBV7-2 and TRBJ2-7; 9 bases fit TRBD1. Germline-derived CDR1 and CDR2 are SGHTA and FQGNSA. This CDR3 region has 14 residues. V shed 3 bases and J 4 bases; nucleotides not matched to a gene: 4. CDR3 amino acids: CASSFGQGNYEQYF. The CDR3 nucleotides read TGTGCCAGCAGCTTTGGACAGGGGAATTACGAGCAGTACTTC. The full variable domain, completed using reference TRBV7-2 and TRBJ2-7, is GAGVSQSPSNKVTEKGKDVELRCDPISGHTALYWYRQSLGQGLEFLIYFQGNSAPDKSGLPSDRFSAERTGGSVSTLTIQRTQQEDSAVYLCASSFGQGNYEQYFGPGTRLTVT.

The rearrangement uses TRBV7-9 and TRBJ2-3; 8 bases fit TRBD1. The CDR3 is made up of 16 amino acids. The V segment lost 7 bases and the J segment 4 bases; nucleotides outside the gene matches: 13. Germline V gives CDR1 SEHNR, CDR2 FQNEAQ (reference sequence). This CDR3 is CASTSSRGLVADTQYF. The CDR3 DNA is TGTGCCAGCACCTCTTCCAGGGGGCTAGTCGCAGATACGCAGTATTTT.

The rearrangement uses TRBV11-2 and TRBJ2-5, with unresolved D. Germline CDR1 is SGHAT and CDR2 is FQNNGV. The CDR3 is made up of 13 amino acids. Trimming removed 7 bases from V and 3 bases from J, with 12 bases in between. CDR3: CASTLDREETQYF. The CDR3 nucleotides read TGTGCCAGCACCCTAGACCGCGAAGAGACCCAGTACTTC. The full variable domain, completed using reference TRBV11-2 and TRBJ2-5, is EAGVAQSPRYKIIEKRQSVAFWCNPISGHATLYWYQQILGQGPKLLIQFQNNGVVDDSQLPKDRFSAERLKGVDSTLKIQPAKLEDSAVYLCASTLDREETQYFGPGTRLLVL.

The V and J genes are TRBV28 and TRBJ2-3; 9 nucleotides match TRBD2. With V trimmed by 5 bases and J by 0 bases, 6 bases remained unmatched. Germline loops: CDR1 MDHEN, CDR2 SYDVKM. The CDR3 runs 16 residues. The CDR3 DNA sequence: TGTGCCAGCAGTCCTTCACTAGCGGGTAGCACAGATACGCAGTATTTT. Protein sequence: CASSPSLAGSTDTQYF.

This clone appeared a few times. The chain has TRBV19 and TRBJ2-4, with 7 bases lining up with TRBD2. The CDR3 runs 14 residues. J gave up 9 bases and V 3 bases, and 8 bases lay outside the gene matches. Germline V gives CDR1 LNHDA, CDR2 SQIVND (reference sequence). CDR3 sequence reads: CASSIAASGGIQYF. The CDR3 DNA is TGTGCCAGTAGTATTGCCGCTAGCGGAGGCATTCAGTACTTC.

This chain uses TRBV7-9 with TRBJ1-1, with a possible D match to TRBD1 (6 bases). The CDR3 has 13 residues. V dropped 5 bases and J dropped 4 bases, with 11 bases sitting between them. Germline CDR1 is SEHNR and CDR2 is FQNEAQ (reference sequence). For the CDR3, the DNA is TGTGCCAGCAGCCGGGAGGGGGTCACTGAAGCTTTCTTT. It yields the protein CASSREGVTEAFF.

This chain uses TRBV5-6 with TRBJ2-2; D might be TRBD1 (5 bases). CDR3 length equals 14 residues. V shed 4 bases and J shed 4 bases, with 11 bases lying between them. Germline CDR1 is SGHDT and CDR2 is YYEEEE. This CDR3 reads CASSRDSSTGELFF. The CDR3 DNA sequence: TGTGCCAGCAGCCGAGACAGCTCCACCGGGGAGCTGTTTTTT.

The V gene is TRBV6-5, the J gene TRBJ1-1; D perhaps matches TRBD1 (6 bases). CDR3 length equals 14 residues. CDR1 is MNHEY, CDR2 SVGAGI, per germline. V lost 6 bases and J 1 base, leaving 12 bases between the germline ends. CDR3 sequence: CASSPRDTNTEAFF. In nucleotides, the CDR3 is TGTGCCAGCAGCCCCCGGGACACGAACACTGAAGCTTTCTTT.